This T cell receptor beta chain was identified in a study of control samples from healthy donors and cancer patients. Sequenced by immunoSEQ multiplex PCR; TCRdb stores in-frame clones only, minus some. The table has 95,000 to 100,000 clones, about 89% seen once. V lost 0 bases and J lost 2, with 7 bases in between. This CDR3 contains 14 residues. Germline CDR1 and CDR2: KGHSH and LQKENI. This receptor was taken from a man aged 25 to 40 in good health. J is TRBJ1-2 and V is TRBV18; D uncertain. Material for sequencing was blood. The CDR3 coding sequence is TGTGCCAGCTCACCACCGAGTCGGAACTATGGCTACACCTTC. Amino acid sequence: CASSPPSRNYGYTF.